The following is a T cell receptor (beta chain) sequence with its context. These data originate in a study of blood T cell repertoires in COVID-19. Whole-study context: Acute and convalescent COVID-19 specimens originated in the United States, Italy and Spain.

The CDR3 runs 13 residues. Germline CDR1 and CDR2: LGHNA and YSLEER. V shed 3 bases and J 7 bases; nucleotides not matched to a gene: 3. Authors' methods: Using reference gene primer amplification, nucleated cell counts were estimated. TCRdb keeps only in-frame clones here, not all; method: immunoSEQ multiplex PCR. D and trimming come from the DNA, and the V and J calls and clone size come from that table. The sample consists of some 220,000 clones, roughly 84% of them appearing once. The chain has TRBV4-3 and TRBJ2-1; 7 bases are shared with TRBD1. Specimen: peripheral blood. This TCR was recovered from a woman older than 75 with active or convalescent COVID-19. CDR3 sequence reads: CASSHSQGNEQFF. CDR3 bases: TGCGCCAGCAGCCATTCACAGGGGAATGAGCAGTTCTTC.